This T cell receptor beta chain is drawn from a study of shared clonotypes between healthy human individuals. Measured with immunoSEQ multiplex PCR; TCRdb has only the in-frame clones, and not every one. Of some 2 million clones in the sample, 85% to 95% were seen once. CD4+ cells yielded CD45RA+ naive and CD45RA-negative memory subsets. The TCR comes from a man younger than 35 in good health. The source material was naive CD4+ T cells sorted from blood. Subset of the sample: CD45RA+ positively selected.

The CDR3: CASSSILPGPQETQYF. In nucleotides, the CDR3 is TGTGCCAGCAGCTCGATCTTACCTGGCCCCCAAGAGACCCAGTACTTC. The chain carries TRBV7-9 and TRBJ2-5; D is unresolved. Per germline, CDR1 SEHNR and CDR2 FQNEAQ (reference sequence). Trimming took 4 bases from V and 1 from J, leaving 16 bases between them. CDR3 length: 16 residues.